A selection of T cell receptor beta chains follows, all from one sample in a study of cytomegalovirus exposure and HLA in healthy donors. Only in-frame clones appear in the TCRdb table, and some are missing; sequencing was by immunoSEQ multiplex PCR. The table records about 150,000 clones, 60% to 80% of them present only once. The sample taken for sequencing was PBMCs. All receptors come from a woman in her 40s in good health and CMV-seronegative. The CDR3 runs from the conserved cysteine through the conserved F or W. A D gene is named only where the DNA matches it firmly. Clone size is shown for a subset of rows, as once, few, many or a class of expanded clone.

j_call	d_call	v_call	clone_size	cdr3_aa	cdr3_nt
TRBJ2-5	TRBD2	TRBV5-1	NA	CASSLVLAGDQETQYF	TGCGCCAGCAGCTTGGTGCTAGCGGGGGACCAAGAGACCCAGTACTTC
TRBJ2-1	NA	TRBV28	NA	CASSSRLSSYNEQFF	TGTGCCAGCAGTTCCCGATTGAGCTCCTACAATGAGCAGTTCTTC
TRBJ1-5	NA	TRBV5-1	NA	CASSVDYNQPQHF	TGCGCCAGCAGCGTGGACTACAATCAGCCCCAGCATTTT
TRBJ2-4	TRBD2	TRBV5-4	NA	CASSLGAGGVNIQYF	TGTGCCAGCAGCTTGGGTGCGGGAGGAGTAAACATTCAGTACTTC
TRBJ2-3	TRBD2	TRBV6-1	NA	CASSDGTGLAGGPTDTQYF	TGTGCCAGCAGTGACGGGACGGGACTAGCGGGAGGGCCGACAGATACGCAGTATTTT
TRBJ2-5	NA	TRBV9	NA	CASSVDSSETQYF	TGTGCCAGCAGCGTAGATAGCTCTGAGACCCAGTACTTC
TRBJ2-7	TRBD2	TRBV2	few	CASSETSGSIYEQYF	TGTGCCAGCAGTGAAACTAGCGGGAGCATCTACGAGCAGTACTTC
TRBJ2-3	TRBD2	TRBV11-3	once	CASSFSGGAADTQYF	TGTGCCAGCAGCTTCAGCGGGGGGGCCGCGGATACGCAGTATTTT
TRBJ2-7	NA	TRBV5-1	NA	CASSLATDPYEQYF	TGCGCCAGCAGCTTGGCGACAGACCCCTACGAGCAGTACTTC
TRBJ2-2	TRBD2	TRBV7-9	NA	CASSLAFGLAGVNGELFF	TGTGCCAGCAGCTTAGCGTTTGGACTAGCGGGAGTGAACGGGGAGCTGTTTTTT
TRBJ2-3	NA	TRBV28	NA	CASSSQTGPDTQYF	TGTGCCAGCAGTTCCCAGACAGGCCCGGATACGCAGTATTTT
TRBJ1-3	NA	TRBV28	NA	CASIAQGTRRSGNTIYF	TGTGCCAGCATCGCACAGGGAACCCGCCGGTCTGGAAACACCATATATTTT
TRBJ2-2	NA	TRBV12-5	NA	CASGLVLSGVTGELFF	TGTGCTAGTGGTTTGGTACTTTCGGGAGTCACCGGGGAGCTGTTTTTT
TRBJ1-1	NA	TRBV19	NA	CASLQGNTEAFF	TGTGCCAGCCTACAGGGGAACACTGAAGCTTTCTTT
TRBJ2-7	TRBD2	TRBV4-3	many	CASSQDWTSGSNEQYF	TGCGCCAGCAGCCAAGACTGGACTAGCGGGAGTAACGAGCAGTACTTC
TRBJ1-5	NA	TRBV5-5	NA	CASSIPGANQPQHF	TGTGCCAGCAGCATTCCGGGAGCCAATCAGCCCCAGCATTTT
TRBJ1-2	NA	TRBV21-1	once	CASSKTGGRGGYTF	TGTGCCAGCAGCAAAACAGGGGGCCGGGGTGGCTACACCTTC
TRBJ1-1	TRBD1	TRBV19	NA	CASSIGQGGTEAFF	TGTGCCAGTAGTATAGGACAGGGGGGAACTGAAGCTTTCTTT
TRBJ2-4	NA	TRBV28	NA	CASSLFGGRRGTKNIQYF	TGTGCCAGCAGTTTATTCGGGGGGCGAAGGGGGACCAAAAACATTCAGTACTTC
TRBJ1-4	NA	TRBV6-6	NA	CASSPTVAEKLFF	TGTGCCAGCAGTCCGACAGTAGCCGAAAAACTGTTTTTT
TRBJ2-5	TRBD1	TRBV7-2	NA	CASSKTGQNQETQYF	TGTGCCAGCAGCAAGACAGGGCAAAACCAAGAGACCCAGTACTTC
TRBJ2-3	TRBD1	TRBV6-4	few	CASSDSGTVTDTQYF	TGTGCCAGCAGTGACTCAGGGACAGTCACAGATACGCAGTATTTT
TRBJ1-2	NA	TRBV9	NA	CASSLDLGLRGYTF	TGTGCCAGCAGCTTGGACCTCGGACTCCGCGGCTACACCTTC
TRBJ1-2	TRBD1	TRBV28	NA	CASSFRDREFYGYTF	TGTGCCAGCAGTTTTAGGGACAGGGAATTCTATGGCTACACCTTC
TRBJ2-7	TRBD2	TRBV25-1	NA	CASSRGEHEQYF	TGTGCCAGCAGTCGGGGGGAACACGAGCAGTACTTC
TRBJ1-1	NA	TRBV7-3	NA	CASSLKANTEAFF	TGTGCCAGCAGCTTAAAAGCCAACACTGAAGCTTTCTTT
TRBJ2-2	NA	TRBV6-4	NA	CASRPDRNTGELFF	TGTGCCAGCAGGCCTGACAGGAACACCGGGGAGCTGTTTTTT
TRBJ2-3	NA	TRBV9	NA	CASSVVLTDTQYF	TGTGCCAGCAGCGTAGTCCTCACAGATACGCAGTATTTT
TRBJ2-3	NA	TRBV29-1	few	CSATGLGATDTQYF	TGCAGCGCAACAGGGCTCGGGGCCACAGATACGCAGTATTTT
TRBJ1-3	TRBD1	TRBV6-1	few	CASTTYRGTGNTIYF	TGTGCCAGCACTACGTACAGGGGAACTGGAAACACCATATATTTT
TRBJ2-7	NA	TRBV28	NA	CASSRTDPNSYEQYF	TGTGCCAGCAGTCGAACAGACCCAAACTCCTACGAGCAGTACTTC
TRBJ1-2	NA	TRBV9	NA	CASSSNPSVAGPLGSYTF	TGTGCCAGCAGCTCCAATCCCTCCGTGGCAGGGCCTCTTGGGAGCTACACCTTC
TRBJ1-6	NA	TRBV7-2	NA	CASSSPLRPLHF	TGTGCCAGCAGCTCACCCCTGAGACCCCTCCACTTT
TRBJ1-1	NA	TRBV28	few	CASSFAGTEAFF	TGTGCCAGCAGTTTTGCCGGGACTGAAGCTTTCTTT
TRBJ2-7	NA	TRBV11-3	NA	CASSPGQLLFRGVAYEQYF	TGTGCCAGCAGCCCAGGACAGCTCCTATTCAGGGGAGTCGCCTACGAGCAGTACTTC
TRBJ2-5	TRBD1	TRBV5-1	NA	CASSPGQGGYGETQYF	TGCGCCAGCAGCCCGGGACAGGGAGGGTACGGAGAGACCCAGTACTTC
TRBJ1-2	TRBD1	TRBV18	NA	CASSPGQGMMLGTF	TGTGCCAGCTCACCCGGACAGGGAATGATGCTAGGAACCTTC
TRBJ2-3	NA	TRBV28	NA	CASSLSLLSQVMTDTQYF	TGTGCCAGCAGTTTATCCCTCCTCTCACAGGTTATGACAGATACGCAGTATTTT
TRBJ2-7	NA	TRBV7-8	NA	CASSSRDKPYEQYF	TGTGCCAGCAGCTCCCGGGACAAGCCCTACGAGCAGTACTTC
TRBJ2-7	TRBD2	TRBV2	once	CASTPPPTSGVYEQYF	TGTGCCAGCACCCCTCCCCCGACTAGCGGGGTTTACGAGCAGTACTTC
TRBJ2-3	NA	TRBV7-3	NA	CASSLLGVGTDTQYF	TGTGCCAGCAGCTTATTAGGGGTGGGCACAGATACGCAGTATTTT
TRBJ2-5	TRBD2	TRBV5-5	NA	CASSSGLASGETQYF	TGTGCCAGCAGCTCGGGACTAGCCTCCGGAGAGACCCAGTACTTC
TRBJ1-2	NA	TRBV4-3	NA	CASSQVGEGYGYTF	TGCGCCAGCAGCCAAGTCGGGGAGGGGTATGGCTACACCTTC
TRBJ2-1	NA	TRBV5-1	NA	CASSSPPPLLVSEQFF	TGCGCCAGCAGCTCCCCCCCGCCTTTACTAGTCAGCGAGCAGTTCTTC
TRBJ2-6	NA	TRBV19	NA	CASRPIGANGLTF	TGTGCCAGTAGGCCCATTGGGGCCAACGGCCTGACTTTC
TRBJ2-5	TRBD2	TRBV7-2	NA	CASSLRRLAGEQETQYF	TGTGCCAGCAGCTTAAGGAGATTAGCGGGAGAACAAGAGACCCAGTACTTC
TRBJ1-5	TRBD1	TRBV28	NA	CASSLLLSTGSQPQHF	TGTGCCAGCAGTTTATTACTGTCGACAGGGAGTCAGCCCCAGCATTTT
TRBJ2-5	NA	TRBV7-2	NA	CASSSRWETQYF	TGTGCCAGCAGTTCCAGGTGGGAGACCCAGTACTTC
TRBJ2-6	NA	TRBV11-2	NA	CASSSTRSGSGANGLTF	TGTGCCAGCAGCTCTACCCGTAGTGGCTCTGGGGCCAACGGCCTGACTTTC
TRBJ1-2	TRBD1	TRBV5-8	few	CASSSDRARGYTF	TGTGCCAGCAGCTCAGACAGGGCTCGGGGCTACACCTTC
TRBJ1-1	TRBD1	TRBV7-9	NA	CASSVTGGAYTEAFF	TGTGCCAGCAGCGTTACAGGGGGCGCGTACACTGAAGCTTTCTTT
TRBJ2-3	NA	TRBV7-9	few	CASSLGADTQYF	TGTGCCAGCAGCTTAGGCGCAGATACGCAGTATTTT
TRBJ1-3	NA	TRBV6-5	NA	CASTRASSGNTIYF	TGTGCCAGCACCAGAGCGAGCTCTGGAAACACCATATATTTT
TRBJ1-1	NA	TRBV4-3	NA	CASSQDPGITEAFF	TGCGCCAGCAGCCAAGACCCGGGGATCACTGAAGCTTTCTTT
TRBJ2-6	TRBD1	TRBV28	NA	CASSLFPTGGLGANVLTF	TGTGCCAGCAGTTTATTTCCGACAGGGGGCCTGGGGGCCAACGTCCTGACTTTC
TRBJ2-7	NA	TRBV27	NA	CASSSPYYEQYF	TGTGCCAGCAGTTCTCCCTATTACGAGCAGTACTTC
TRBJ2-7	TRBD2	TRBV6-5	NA	CASSYGGLVREQYF	TGTGCCAGCAGTTACGGAGGACTAGTTCGCGAGCAGTACTTC